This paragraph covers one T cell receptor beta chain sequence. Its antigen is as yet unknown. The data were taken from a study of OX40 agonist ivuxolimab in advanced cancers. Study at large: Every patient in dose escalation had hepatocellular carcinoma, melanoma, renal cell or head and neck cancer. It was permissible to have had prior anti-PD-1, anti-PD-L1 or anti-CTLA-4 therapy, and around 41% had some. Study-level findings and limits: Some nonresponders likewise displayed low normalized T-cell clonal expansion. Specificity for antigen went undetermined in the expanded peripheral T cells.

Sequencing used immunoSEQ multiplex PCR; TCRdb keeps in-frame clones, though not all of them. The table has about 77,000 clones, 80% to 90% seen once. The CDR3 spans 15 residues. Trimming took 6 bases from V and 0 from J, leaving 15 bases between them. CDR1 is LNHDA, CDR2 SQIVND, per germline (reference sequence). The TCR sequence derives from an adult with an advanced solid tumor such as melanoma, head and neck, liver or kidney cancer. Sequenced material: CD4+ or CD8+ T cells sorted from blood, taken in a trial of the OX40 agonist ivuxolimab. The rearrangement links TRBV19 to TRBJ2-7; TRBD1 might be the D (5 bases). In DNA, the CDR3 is TGTGCCAGTAGACCCGACAGAAGTCCCTCCTACGAGCAGTACTTC. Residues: CASRPDRSPSYEQYF.